This T cell receptor (beta chain) was sequenced during a study of graft-versus-host responses after intestinal transplantation. The overall study: Induction with anti-thymocyte globulin, then tacrolimus and steroids for roughly three years, was given to all recipients.

A remark on this clone: Its target is not known.

Study-wide findings and caveats: Detection of GvH clones occurred in recipient marrow, and some had their first appearance in ileum or blood.

Post-transplant marrow was drawn from the posterior iliac crest or another site. This table comes from immunoSEQ multiplex PCR, and its TCRdb copy is limited to in-frame clones, with some not included. The sample lists roughly 17,000 clones; around nine tenths were seen once. CDR1 and CDR2 (germline): MGHRA, YSYEKL. The CDR3 spans 14 residues. V shed 3 bases and J 2 bases; nucleotides not matched to a gene: 4. The origin of this receptor is a human patient who received an intestinal transplant, so some T cells may come from the graft donor. The chain links TRBV4-1 to TRBJ2-7; TRBD1 matches at 7 bases. The sequencing used bone marrow, collected just under 130 days after transplant. CDR3: CASSHWDRAYEQYF. The CDR3 DNA follows: TGCGCCAGCAGCCACTGGGACAGAGCCTACGAGCAGTACTTC.